Listed below are T cell receptor beta chains from one sample, sequenced in a study of radiotherapy plus CTLA-4 blockade in lung cancer. Assay: immunoSEQ multiplex PCR; the TCRdb copy retains only in-frame clones and omits some. The sample carries under 90,000 clones, 72% recorded once. Sample: peripheral blood, taken from a patient treated with radiotherapy plus ipilimumab. These receptors were obtained from a human donor with non-small cell lung cancer that progressed on radiotherapy plus ipilimumab. Both conserved end residues are part of each CDR3. The order of the fields is V gene, J gene, D gene, clone size, CDR3 DNA, CDR3 protein. A D gene is named only where the DNA matches it firmly. The size entry is marked missing in some rows and otherwise reads once, few, many or a size class.

TRBV7-2	TRBJ1-2	.	.	TGTGCCAGCAGCCAGCGGAGGGTGAACTATGGCTACACCTTC	CASSQRRVNYGYTF
TRBV5-1	TRBJ1-1	TRBD1	.	TGCGCCAGCAGCTACCGGGACAGTAACACTGAAGCTTTCTTT	CASSYRDSNTEAFF
TRBV6-6	TRBJ2-7	TRBD2	few	TGTGCCAGCAGTTACTCGACTAGCGGGAAGGGTGAGCAGTACTTC	CASSYSTSGKGEQYF
TRBV5-6	TRBJ2-6	.	.	TGTGCCAGCAGCCACGGGCAGGGGCCTGGGGCCAACGTCCTGACTTTC	CASSHGQGPGANVLTF
TRBV28	TRBJ2-3	.	.	TGTGCCAGCAAGGTTGGGGGAGATACGCAGTATTTT	CASKVGGDTQYF
TRBV18	TRBJ2-3	.	.	TGTGCCAGCTCACCACGTACTGGGAACACAGATACGCAGTATTTT	CASSPRTGNTDTQYF
TRBV19	TRBJ2-7	TRBD1	.	TGTGCCAGTAAAGAACAGGGGGCGGACGAGCAGTACTTC	CASKEQGADEQYF
TRBV27	TRBJ2-1	TRBD2	.	TGTGCCAGCAGTCCCAGCGGGGCCTTATACAATGAGCAGTTCTTC	CASSPSGALYNEQFF
TRBV28	TRBJ1-5	.	.	TGTGCCAGCAGTTTATCAGGGAGTCAGCCCCAGCATTTT	CASSLSGSQPQHF
TRBV9	TRBJ2-3	.	medium-sized	TGTGCCAGCAGCTTCGCCGGGACTAGCACAGATACGCAGTATTTT	CASSFAGTSTDTQYF
TRBV7-8	TRBJ2-5	.	few	TGTGCCGTAGCAGCATCCGAAGGGTCATGGGAAGAGACCCAGTACTTC	CAVAASEGSWEETQYF
TRBV15	TRBJ2-7	.	.	TGTGCCACCAGCAGAGATTCCCTTTACGAGCAGTACTTC	CATSRDSLYEQYF
TRBV4-2	TRBJ1-2	TRBD1	.	TGTGCCAGCAGCTCCATGACAGGGGACTATGGCTACACCTTC	CASSSMTGDYGYTF
TRBV5-1	TRBJ2-2	TRBD2	few	TGCGCCAGCAGCTTGTATGGGAGGGCGGACACCGGGGAGCTGTTTTTT	CASSLYGRADTGELFF
TRBV15	TRBJ1-2	.	once	TGTGCCACCAGCAGAGAGCAGACCCCACGAGGCTATGGCTACACCTTC	CATSREQTPRGYGYTF
TRBV7-8	TRBJ2-7	TRBD1	few	TGTGCCAGCAGCTTAGGCGGGGACAGGGGATCGGCCGAGCAGTACTTC	CASSLGGDRGSAEQYF
TRBV28	TRBJ1-1	TRBD1	.	TGTGCCAGCAGCCCCCCGACAGGGATGAACACTGAAGCTTTCTTT	CASSPPTGMNTEAFF
TRBV11-2	TRBJ2-7	.	.	TGTGCCAGCAGCTTAGAATCGGGGAGCTCCTACGAGCAGTACTTC	CASSLESGSSYEQYF
TRBV6-5	TRBJ2-7	.	.	TGTGCCACCCTGGCCAGGGCCAGCTCCTACGAGCAGTACTTC	CATLARASSYEQYF
TRBV5-1	TRBJ1-4	TRBD1	.	TGCGCCAGCAGCTTGTTTGGGACAGGGGATGAAAAACTGTTTTTT	CASSLFGTGDEKLFF
TRBV15	TRBJ2-3	.	.	TGTGCCACCAGCAGGGGCACAGATACGCAGTATTTT	CATSRGTDTQYF
TRBV2	TRBJ2-2	.	.	TGTGCCAGCAGTGACAGGGCCGGGGAGCTGTTTTTT	CASSDRAGELFF
TRBV9	TRBJ2-1	TRBD1	once	TGTGCCAGCAGCGTAGGGCAGGGGGAATACAATGAGCAGTTCTTC	CASSVGQGEYNEQFF
TRBV4-3	TRBJ1-2	.	.	TGCGCCAGCAGCCAAGATTACGGGGGCATATATGGCTACACCTTC	CASSQDYGGIYGYTF
TRBV4-1	TRBJ1-1	.	once	TGCGCCAGCAGCCAAGGGAAGGAAATGAACACTGAAGCTTTCTTT	CASSQGKEMNTEAFF
TRBV19	TRBJ2-4	TRBD1	.	TGTGCCAGTAGTATTCAGGGGGCGCATAACATTCAGTACTTC	CASSIQGAHNIQYF
TRBV14	TRBJ2-2	.	.	TGTGCCAGCAGCCAAGTGGTGGGATTGAACACCGGGGAGCTGTTTTTT	CASSQVVGLNTGELFF
TRBV4-3	TRBJ2-1	TRBD2	.	TGCGCCAGCAGCCAAGCGACTAGCGGGGGGCTGCAAAGCTCCTACAATGAGCAGTTCTTC	CASSQATSGGLQSSYNEQFF
TRBV2	TRBJ1-2	.	.	TGTGCCAGCAGCTCTTTAGGGTATGGCTACACCTTC	CASSSLGYGYTF
TRBV21-1	TRBJ1-1	.	.	TGTGCCAGCAGCAAGAGGGGGAACACTGAAGCTTTCTTT	CASSKRGNTEAFF
TRBV29-1	TRBJ2-7	.	.	TGCAGCGCCCTTGACTACGAGCAGTACTTC	CSALDYEQYF
TRBV6-5	TRBJ2-6	.	few	TGTGCCAGCAGTTACGTAGGGGCCAACGTCCTGACTTTC	CASSYVGANVLTF
TRBV5-6	TRBJ2-3	TRBD2	.	TGTGCCAGCAGCCGCGGACTAGCGGGAGTTCTAGATACGCAGTATTTT	CASSRGLAGVLDTQYF
TRBV6-1	TRBJ1-3	.	.	TGTGCCAGCACCCTCGGGATAGCTGGAAACACCATATATTTT	CASTLGIAGNTIYF
TRBV6-1	TRBJ2-1	.	.	TGTGCCAGCAGTAAGGACTCCCACTCCTACAATGAGCAGTTCTTC	CASSKDSHSYNEQFF
TRBV19	TRBJ2-1	.	many	TGTGCCAGTAGTATAGATGGGGCGGCTGAGCAGTTCTTC	CASSIDGAAEQFF
TRBV13	TRBJ2-7	.	.	TGTGCCAGCAGCACGAGTCCAGGGAGTTCCTACGAGCAGTACTTC	CASSTSPGSSYEQYF
TRBV5-6	TRBJ1-4	.	few	TGTGCCAGCAGCTTGGTAGGGTCAGGAGAAAAACTGTTTTTT	CASSLVGSGEKLFF
TRBV7-2	TRBJ2-7	.	.	TGTGCCAGCAGCTTCTCGGGTTACGAGCAGTACTTC	CASSFSGYEQYF
TRBV6-5	TRBJ2-7	.	.	TGTGCCAGCAGTTACTCGGGAAGCGATTCCTACGAGCAGTACTTC	CASSYSGSDSYEQYF
TRBV9	TRBJ2-1	.	.	TGTGCCAGCAGTCAGACAGTTAGCTCCTACAATGAGCAGTTCTTC	CASSQTVSSYNEQFF